The 20 T cell receptor beta chains given below trace back to one sample, sequenced in a study of CD8+ T cells in alopecia areata. Treatment here: oral pan-JAK inhibitor, 5-10 mg twice daily. As the sequencing template, cDNA was produced by extracting RNA and reverse transcribing it. The repertoire was sequenced with immunoSEQ multiplex PCR; TCRdb's copy has only in-frame clones and lacks some. Of hundreds of thousands of clones in the sample, roughly three fifths were seen once. The sample consisted of CD4+ T cells sorted from blood, taken at week 44, from a patient treated with tofacitinib. The origin of the receptors is a human donor with alopecia areata.

This chain joins TRBV9 and TRBJ2-7, with D possibly TRBD2 on 7 matching bases. The CDR3 is 16 amino acids. V lost 0 bases to trimming and J lost 0 bases, with 13 bases between them. The germline V gene has CDR1 SGDLS and CDR2 YYNGEE. The CDR3 bases are TGTGCCAGCAGCGTAGGGGCGGGGGCCCTCTCCTACGAGCAGTACTTC. It translates to CASSVGAGALSYEQYF.

The rearrangement joins TRBV7-8 to TRBJ1-5, with unresolved D. The germline V gene encodes CDR1 SGHVS and CDR2 FQNEAQ. Trimming cost V 2 bases and J 5 bases, with 13 bases left between them. The CDR3 runs 15 residues. CDR3 in DNA: TGTGCCAGCAGCTTAATAGTAGGGTGGGATCAGCCCCAGCATTTT. This encodes CASSLIVGWDQPQHF.

This chain links TRBV7-2 with TRBJ2-5, with D possibly TRBD2 on 5 matching bases. This CDR3 is built from 14 residues. Germline CDR1 reads SGHTA; CDR2 reads FQGNSA. Deletions cut 2 bases from V and 2 bases from J, with 9 bases between. CDR3 DNA sequence: TGTGCCAGCAGCTTAACGACGGGACAAGAGACCCAGTACTTC. Translating gives CASSLTTGQETQYF.

This clone was seen a few times. The CDR3 spells CASLLRGPFGGELFF. DNA of the CDR3: TGTGCCAGCTTACTCAGGGGGCCCTTTGGCGGGGAGCTGTTTTTT. V is TRBV6-5 and J is TRBJ2-2; 8 bases are a match to TRBD1. Germline V gives CDR1 MNHEY, CDR2 SVGAGI. The CDR3 totals 15 residues. J was trimmed by 7 bases and V by 8 bases; bases with no gene match: 12.

The J gene is TRBJ1-1, the V gene TRBV14; the D gene is possibly TRBD1 (6 bases). The CDR3 is 15 residues long. CDR1 SGHDN and CDR2 FVKESK come from the germline V gene. V lost 3 bases, J lost 8 bases, and 19 bases lay in between. This chain's CDR3 is CASSHRTVRPREAFF. CDR3 in DNA: TGTGCCAGCAGCCATCGGACAGTTCGGCCTAGAGAAGCTTTCTTT.

The chain recombines TRBV4-1 with TRBJ2-7, with a weak D call TRBD2 (6 bases). The CDR3 runs to 15 residues. V lost 1 base to trimming and J lost 7 bases, with 17 bases between them. Germline V CDR1 and CDR2: MGHRA, YSYEKL. CDR3 sequence (DNA): TGCGCCAGCAGCCAAGCGGATACAGCGCGGGGAGAGCAGTACTTC. Its protein is CASSQADTARGEQYF.

The chain combines TRBV19 with TRBJ1-1; the D is unclear. Per the germline V gene, CDR1 is LNHDA and CDR2 is SQIVND (reference sequence). The CDR3 is 15 amino acids. Trimming pared 6 bases from V and 0 bases from J, leaving 14 bases between. CDR3 sequence reads: CASSNKGVMNTEAFF. The CDR3 DNA reads TGTGCCAGTAGCAACAAAGGAGTCATGAACACTGAAGCTTTCTTT.

V usage is TRBV11-2 and J usage is TRBJ1-1; D uncertain. Germline V gene sequence: CDR1 SGHAT, CDR2 FQNNGV. The CDR3 runs 13 residues. Trimming took 6 bases from V and 1 from J, leaving 9 bases between them. CDR3 nucleotides: TGTGCCAGCAGATTAACACGGAACACTGAAGCTTTCTTT. Its translation is CASRLTRNTEAFF.

J is TRBJ1-1 and V is TRBV29-1; D call uncertain. Germline V gene data show CDR1 as SQVTM and CDR2 as ANQGSEA. V lost 6 bases and J 4 bases, leaving 15 bases between the germline ends. This CDR3 has 13 amino acids. CDR3 amino acids: CSVIRAKGTEAFF. As DNA, the CDR3 is TGCAGCGTGATCCGGGCCAAGGGCACTGAAGCTTTCTTT.

The chain employs TRBV15 and TRBJ1-6; D is possibly TRBD1 (6 bases). Per germline, CDR1 LNHNV and CDR2 YYDKDF (reference sequence). Trimming took 0 bases from V and 7 from J, leaving 7 bases between them. This CDR3 contains 14 residues. The CDR3 sequence is CATSREGGNSPLHF. The CDR3 DNA sequence: TGTGCCACCAGCAGAGAAGGGGGGAATTCACCCCTCCACTTT. The full variable domain, rest sourced from reference TRBV15 and TRBJ1-6, is DAMVIQNPRYQVTQFGKPVTLSCSQTLNHNVMYWYQQKSSQAPKLLFHYYDKDFNNEADTPDNFQSRRPNTSFCFLDIRSPGLGDTAMYLCATSREGGNSPLHFGNGTRLTVT.

The chain joins TRBV29-1 to TRBJ1-1, with D unresolved. There are 13 residues in the CDR3. Germline lookup yields CDR1 SQVTM and CDR2 ANQGSEA. V lost 4 bases and J 4 bases, leaving 13 bases between the germline ends. The CDR3 region has the DNA TGCAGCGTTGGGCCAGGATGGGGCACTGAAGCTTTCTTT. Residues: CSVGPGWGTEAFF. The full variable domain, completed using reference TRBV29-1 and TRBJ1-1, is SAVISQKPSRDICQRGTSLTIQCQVDSQVTMMFWYRQQPGQSLTLIATANQGSEATYESGFVIDKFPISRPNLTFSTLTVSNMSPEDSSIYLCSVGPGWGTEAFFGQGTRLTVV.

The J gene is TRBJ1-2, the V gene TRBV9, with 8 positions matching TRBD1. The CDR3 has 16 amino acids. Germline loops: CDR1 SGDLS, CDR2 YYNGEE. The ends lost 0 bases at V and 4 bases at J; junction bases unmatched: 8. For the CDR3, the DNA is TGTGCCAGCAGCGTAGGGACAGGGTCGCCAAGCTATGGCTACACCTTC. Residues: CASSVGTGSPSYGYTF.

At least ten counts were recorded for this clone. J is TRBJ2-1 and V is TRBV10-3; no reliable D call. Trimming cost V 6 bases and J 8 bases, with 20 bases left between them. In germline, CDR1 is ENHRY, CDR2 SYGVKD. CDR3 length equals 15 residues. The CDR3 nucleotides read TGTGCCATCAGCAACCTAGGGCCCGGCGTCGATGAGCAGTTCTTC. This translates into CAISNLGPGVDEQFF.

J is TRBJ2-7 and V is TRBV7-9; 8 nucleotides match TRBD1. The trim removed 4 bases at V and 6 bases at J, leaving 5 bases unmatched. The CDR3 is 13 amino acids. CDR1 and CDR2 (germline): SEHNR, FQNEAQ (reference sequence). The CDR3: CASSWTGQGEQYF. The CDR3 DNA reads TGTGCCAGCAGCTGGACTGGACAGGGCGAGCAGTACTTC.

This clone was picked up many times. The CDR3: CASSLPGTTSHTQYF. For the CDR3, the DNA is TGCGCCAGCAGCTTGCCTGGCACCACGTCACATACGCAGTATTTT. The rearrangement uses TRBV5-1 and TRBJ2-3; D is unresolved. This CDR3 comprises 15 residues. Trimming removed 1 base at V and 7 bases at J, with 16 bases between. The V gene's germline CDR1 is SGHRS and CDR2 YFSETQ.

The J gene is TRBJ2-3, the V gene TRBV2; weak D call: TRBD2 (6 bases). Germline loops: CDR1 SNHLY, CDR2 FYNNEI. The CDR3 covers 13 residues. V was cut by 1 base and J by 7 bases, with 9 bases left in between. CDR3 coding DNA: TGTGCCAGCAGTGAAGGGGGAGGACATACGCAGTATTTT. It specifies CASSEGGGHTQYF.

This clone appeared once. The chain employs TRBV2 and TRBJ1-3; TRBD1 might be the D (5 bases). The V end lost 2 bases, the J end lost 0 bases, and 8 bases lay between the germline ends. This CDR3 has 15 amino acids. Germline loops: CDR1 SNHLY, CDR2 FYNNEI. CDR3 DNA: TGTGCCAGCAGTGAACAGGGTCGCTCTGGAAACACCATATATTTT. This gives the protein CASSEQGRSGNTIYF.

CDR3 DNA sequence: TGTGCCAGCAGTCGGAAGGGGAACACTGAAGCTTTCTTT. The encoded protein is CASSRKGNTEAFF. This rearrangement joins TRBV25-1 to TRBJ1-1; D not resolved. The CDR3 is made up of 13 amino acids. The germline CDR1 and CDR2 sequences are MGHDK and SYGVNS. V was cut by 5 bases and J by 1 base, with 8 bases left in between.

The V gene is TRBV4-1, the J gene TRBJ1-1; D remains ambiguous. V dropped 0 bases and J dropped 1 base, with 9 bases sitting between them. Germline V CDR1 and CDR2: MGHRA, YSYEKL. This CDR3 spans 15 amino acids. This CDR3 reads CASSQEVRPNTEAFF. For the CDR3, the DNA is TGCGCCAGCAGCCAAGAAGTCCGACCGAACACTGAAGCTTTCTTT.

The CDR3 region is CASSLSSSRGEAFF. The CDR3 region has the DNA TGTGCCAGCAGTTTATCTTCCTCCAGGGGGGAAGCTTTCTTT. The V call is TRBV27, the J call TRBJ1-1, with 7 nucleotides matching TRBD1. V shed 0 bases, J shed 8 bases, and the junction held 6 bases outside the gene matches. The CDR3 sequence is 14 residues long. Germline CDR1 MNHEY, CDR2 SMNVEV (reference sequence).